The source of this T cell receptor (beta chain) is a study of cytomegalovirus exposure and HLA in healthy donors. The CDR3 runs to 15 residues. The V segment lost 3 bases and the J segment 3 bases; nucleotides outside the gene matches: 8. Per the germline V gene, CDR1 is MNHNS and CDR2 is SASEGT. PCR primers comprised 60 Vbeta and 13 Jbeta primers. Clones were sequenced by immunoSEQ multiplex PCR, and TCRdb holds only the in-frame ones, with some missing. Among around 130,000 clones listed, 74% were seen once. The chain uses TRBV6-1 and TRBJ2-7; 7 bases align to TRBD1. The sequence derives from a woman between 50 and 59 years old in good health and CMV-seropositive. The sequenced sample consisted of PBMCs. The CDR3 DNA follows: TGTGCCAGCAGTGACCCCGGGACAGTGTACTACGAGCAGTACTTC. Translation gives CASSDPGTVYYEQYF.